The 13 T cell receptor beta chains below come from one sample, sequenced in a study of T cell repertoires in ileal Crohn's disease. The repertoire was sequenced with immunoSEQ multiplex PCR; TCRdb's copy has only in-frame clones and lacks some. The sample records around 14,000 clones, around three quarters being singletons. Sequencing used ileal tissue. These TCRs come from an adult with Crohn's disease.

CDR3 DNA sequence: TGTGCCAGCAGCCAAAGCGGGGAGTCCTACGAGCAGTACTTC. It is translated as CASSQSGESYEQYF. This chain uses TRBV9 with TRBJ2-7; 7 positions match TRBD2. CDR1 and CDR2 from the germline V gene are SGDLS and YYNGEE. V shed 4 bases and J 1 base; nucleotides not matched to a gene: 5. The CDR3 runs to 14 residues.

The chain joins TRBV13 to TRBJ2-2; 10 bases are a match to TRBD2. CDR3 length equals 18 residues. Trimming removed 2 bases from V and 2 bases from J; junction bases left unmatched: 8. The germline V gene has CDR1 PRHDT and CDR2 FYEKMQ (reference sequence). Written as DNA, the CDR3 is TGTGCCAGCAGCTTACTGACCGGACTAGCGGAAAACACCGGGGAGCTGTTTTTT. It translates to CASSLLTGLAENTGELFF. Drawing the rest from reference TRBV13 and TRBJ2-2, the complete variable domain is AAGVIQSPRHLIKEKRETATLKCYPIPRHDTVYWYQQGPGQDPQFLISFYEKMQSDKGSIPDRFSAQQFSDYHSELNMSSLELGDSALYFCASSLLTGLAENTGELFFGEGSRLTVL.

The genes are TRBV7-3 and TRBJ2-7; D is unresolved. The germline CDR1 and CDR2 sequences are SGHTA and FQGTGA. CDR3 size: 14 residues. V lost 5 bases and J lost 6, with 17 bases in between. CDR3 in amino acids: CASSPTRGNLEQYF. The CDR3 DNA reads TGTGCCAGCAGCCCCACCCGAGGAAATCTCGAGCAGTACTTC.

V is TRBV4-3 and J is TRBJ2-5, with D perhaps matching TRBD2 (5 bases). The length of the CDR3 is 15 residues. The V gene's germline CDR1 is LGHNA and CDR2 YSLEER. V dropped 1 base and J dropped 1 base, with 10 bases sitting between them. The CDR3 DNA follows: TGCGCCAGCAGCCAAGGCAATAGCGCCCAAGAGACCCAGTACTTC. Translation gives CASSQGNSAQETQYF.

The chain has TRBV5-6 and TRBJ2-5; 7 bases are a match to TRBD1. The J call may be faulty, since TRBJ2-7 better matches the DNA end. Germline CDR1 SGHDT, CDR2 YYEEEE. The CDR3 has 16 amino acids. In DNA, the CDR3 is TGTGCCAGCAGCTTGGACAGGGGTCCCCTTCTCCACGAGCAGTACTTC. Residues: CASSLDRGPLLHEQYF.

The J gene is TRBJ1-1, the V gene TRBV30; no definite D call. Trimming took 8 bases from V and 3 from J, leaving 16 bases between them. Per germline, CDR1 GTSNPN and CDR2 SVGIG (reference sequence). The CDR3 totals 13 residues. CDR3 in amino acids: CAGSPGVDTEAFF. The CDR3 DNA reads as TGTGCCGGGTCCCCCGGGGTAGACACTGAAGCTTTCTTT.

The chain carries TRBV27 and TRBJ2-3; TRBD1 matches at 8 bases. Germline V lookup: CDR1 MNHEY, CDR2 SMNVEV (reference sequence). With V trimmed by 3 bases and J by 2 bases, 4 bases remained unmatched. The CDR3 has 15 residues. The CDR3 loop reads CASSFGQGNTDTQYF. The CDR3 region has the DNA TGTGCCAGCAGTTTCGGACAGGGCAACACAGATACGCAGTATTTT.

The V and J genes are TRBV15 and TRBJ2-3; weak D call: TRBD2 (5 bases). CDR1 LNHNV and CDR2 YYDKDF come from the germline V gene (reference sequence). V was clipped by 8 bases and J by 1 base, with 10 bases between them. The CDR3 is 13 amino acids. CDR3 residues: CATEGHGTDTQYF. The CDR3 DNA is TGTGCCACCGAGGGCCACGGCACAGATACGCAGTATTTT.

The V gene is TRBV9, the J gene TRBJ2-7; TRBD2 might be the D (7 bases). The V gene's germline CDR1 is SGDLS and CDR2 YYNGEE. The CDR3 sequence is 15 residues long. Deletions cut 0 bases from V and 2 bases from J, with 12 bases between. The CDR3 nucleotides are TGTGCCAGCAGCGTAGACGCGGGGGACACCTACGAGCAGTACTTC. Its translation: CASSVDAGDTYEQYF.

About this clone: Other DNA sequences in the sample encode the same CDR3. This CDR3 is CASSPQGLGTEAFF. The CDR3 DNA sequence: TGTGCCAGCTCACCACAGGGACTCGGCACTGAAGCTTTCTTT. This chain links TRBV18 with TRBJ1-1, with TRBD1 as a possible D gene (5 bases). With 1 base removed from V and 4 bases from J, the gap between germline ends came to 10 bases. Germline V lookup: CDR1 KGHSH, CDR2 LQKENI. The CDR3 spans 14 residues.

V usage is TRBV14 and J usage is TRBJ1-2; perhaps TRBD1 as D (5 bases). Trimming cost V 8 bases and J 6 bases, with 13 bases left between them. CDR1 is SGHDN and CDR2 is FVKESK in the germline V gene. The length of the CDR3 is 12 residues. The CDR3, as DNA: TGTGCCAGCTCGGGACTAACCCATGGCTACACCTTC. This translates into CASSGLTHGYTF. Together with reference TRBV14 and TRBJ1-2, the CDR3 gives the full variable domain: EAGVTQFPSHSVIEKGQTVTLRCDPISGHDNLYWYRRVMGKEIKFLLHFVKESKQDESGMPNNRFLAERTGGTYSTLKVQPAELEDSGVYFCASSGLTHGYTFGSGTRLTVV.

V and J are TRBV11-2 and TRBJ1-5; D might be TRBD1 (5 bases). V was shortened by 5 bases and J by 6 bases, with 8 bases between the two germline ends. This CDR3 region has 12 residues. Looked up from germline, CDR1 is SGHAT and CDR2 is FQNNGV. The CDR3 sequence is CASSSQGQPQHF. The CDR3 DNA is TGTGCCAGCAGCAGCCAGGGTCAGCCCCAGCATTTT. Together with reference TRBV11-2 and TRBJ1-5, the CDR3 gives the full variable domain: EAGVAQSPRYKIIEKRQSVAFWCNPISGHATLYWYQQILGQGPKLLIQFQNNGVVDDSQLPKDRFSAERLKGVDSTLKIQPAKLEDSAVYLCASSSQGQPQHFGDGTRLSIL.

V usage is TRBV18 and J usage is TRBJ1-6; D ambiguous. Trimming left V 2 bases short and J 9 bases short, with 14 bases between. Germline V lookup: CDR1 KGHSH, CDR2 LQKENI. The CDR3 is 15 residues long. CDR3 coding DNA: TGTGCCAGCTCACCAAAGACCGGAACGGGTTCACCCCTCCACTTT. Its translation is CASSPKTGTGSPLHF.